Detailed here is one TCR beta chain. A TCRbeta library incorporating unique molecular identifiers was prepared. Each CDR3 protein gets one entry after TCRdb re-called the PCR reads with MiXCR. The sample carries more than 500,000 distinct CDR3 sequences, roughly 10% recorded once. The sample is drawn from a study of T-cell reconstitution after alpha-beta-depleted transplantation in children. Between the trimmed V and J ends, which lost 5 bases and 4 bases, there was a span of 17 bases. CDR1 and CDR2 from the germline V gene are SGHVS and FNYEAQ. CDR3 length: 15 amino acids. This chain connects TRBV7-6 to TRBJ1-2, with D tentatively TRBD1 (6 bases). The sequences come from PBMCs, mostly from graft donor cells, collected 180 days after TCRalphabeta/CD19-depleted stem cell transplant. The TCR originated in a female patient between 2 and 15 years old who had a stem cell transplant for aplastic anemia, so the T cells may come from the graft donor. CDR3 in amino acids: CASSGGSTDLYGYTF. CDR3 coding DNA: TGTGCCAGCAGCGGGGGCTCGACAGATCTCTATGGCTACACCTTC.